This T cell receptor beta chain was captured in a study of T cell responses to AZD1222 COVID-19 vaccine. Trimming removed 0 bases at V and 4 bases at J, with 10 bases between. There are 14 residues in the CDR3. CDR1 LGHNA and CDR2 YNFKEQ come from the germline V gene. The method was immunoSEQ multiplex PCR; TCRdb's version includes in-frame clones alone and lacks a portion of them. The sample has around 140,000 clones; around nine tenths are singletons. Concerning this clone: Its antigen is not known.

General study findings and limits: Clonal diversity may have been underestimated, and the donors were mostly white British, with more females than males.

The sequence derives from an adult who received the AZD1222 COVID-19 vaccine. The sequenced sample was peripheral blood, obtained 28 days after the second AZD1222 dose. The chain uses TRBV4-2 and TRBJ2-7; D might be TRBD2 (6 bases). Here the CDR3 DNA reads TGTGCCAGCAGCCAAGATGAGCTAGCGTACGAGCAGTACTTC. Its translation is CASSQDELAYEQYF.